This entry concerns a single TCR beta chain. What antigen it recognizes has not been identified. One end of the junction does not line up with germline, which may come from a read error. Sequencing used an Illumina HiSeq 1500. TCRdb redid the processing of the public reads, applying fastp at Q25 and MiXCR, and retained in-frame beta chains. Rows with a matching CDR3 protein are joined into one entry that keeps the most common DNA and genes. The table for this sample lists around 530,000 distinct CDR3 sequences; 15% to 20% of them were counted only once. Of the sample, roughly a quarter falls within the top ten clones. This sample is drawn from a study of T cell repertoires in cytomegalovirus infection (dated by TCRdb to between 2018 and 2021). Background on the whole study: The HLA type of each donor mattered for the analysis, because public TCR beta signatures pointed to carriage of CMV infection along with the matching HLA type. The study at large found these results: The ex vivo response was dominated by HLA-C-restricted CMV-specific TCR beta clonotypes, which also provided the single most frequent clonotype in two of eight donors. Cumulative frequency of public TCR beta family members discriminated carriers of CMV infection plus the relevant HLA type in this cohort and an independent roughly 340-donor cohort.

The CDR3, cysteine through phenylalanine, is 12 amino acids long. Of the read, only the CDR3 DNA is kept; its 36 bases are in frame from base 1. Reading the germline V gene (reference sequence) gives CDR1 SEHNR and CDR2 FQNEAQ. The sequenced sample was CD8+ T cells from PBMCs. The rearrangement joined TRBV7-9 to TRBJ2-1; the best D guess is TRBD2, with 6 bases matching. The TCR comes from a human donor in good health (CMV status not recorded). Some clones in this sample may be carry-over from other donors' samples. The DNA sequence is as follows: TGTGCCAGCAGCCCGCGGGGAAATGTGCAGTTCTTC. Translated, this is CASSPRGNVQFF. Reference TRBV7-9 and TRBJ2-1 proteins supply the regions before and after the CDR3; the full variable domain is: DTGVSQNPRHKITKRGQNVTFRCDPISEHNRLYWYRQTLGQGPEFLTYFQNEAQLEKSRLLSDRFSAERPKGSFSTLEIQRTEQGDSAMYLCASSPRGNVQFFGPGTRLTVL.